These 11 T cell receptor beta chains share one sample of origin, sequenced in a study of cytomegalovirus exposure and HLA in healthy donors (TCRdb year 2017). The library was built by means of the immunoSEQ multiplex PCR assay. For the multiplex PCR, a mixture combining 60 forward primers for TCR Vbeta segments and 13 reverse primers for TCR Jbeta segments was used. This is the immuneACCESS table as TCRdb keeps it, with only in-frame sequences that have V and J called. A part of the clones is gone; compared with another copy, unresolved V genes explain less than half, and the rest is unexplained. The sample table shows about 200,000 clones, and 80% to 90% are seen once. The top ten clonotypes cover roughly 0.33% of the sample. Specimen: PBMCs. These receptor sequences come from a woman aged 25 to 45 in good health and CMV-seronegative.

The chain couples TRBV5-4 to TRBJ1-2, with 10 positions matching TRBD1. Germline V CDR1 and CDR2: SGHNT, YYREEE (reference sequence). The CDR3 has 18 amino acids. Trimming took 5 bases from V and 4 from J; bases not matched to a gene: 17. CDR3 amino acids: CASSSDYRTGGIGYGYTF. The CDR3 nucleotides read TGTGCCAGCAGTTCCGACTACCGGACAGGGGGTATTGGCTATGGCTACACCTTC.

The CDR3 reads CASSWGRPRGRGTGELFF. The CDR3 bases are TGTGCCAGCAGTTGGGGAAGACCCAGGGGGCGCGGCACCGGGGAGCTGTTTTTT. The chain has TRBV28 and TRBJ2-2; TRBD1 matches at 8 bases. Germline V CDR1 and CDR2: MDHEN, SYDVKM. J gave up 4 bases and V 4 bases, and 14 bases lay outside the gene matches. This CDR3 spans 18 amino acids.

V usage is TRBV11-2 and J usage is TRBJ2-3, with 8 bases matching TRBD2. With V trimmed by 6 bases and J by 6 bases, 20 bases remained unmatched. CDR3 size: 18 residues. Germline-derived CDR1 and CDR2 are SGHAT and FQNNGV. CDR3 sequence reads: CASRSIRPGLVGKDTQYF. CDR3 nucleotide sequence: TGTGCCAGCAGGTCAATCCGCCCGGGACTAGTCGGGAAGGATACGCAGTATTTT. Combining the CDR3 with reference TRBV11-2 and TRBJ2-3 gives the whole variable domain EAGVAQSPRYKIIEKRQSVAFWCNPISGHATLYWYQQILGQGPKLLIQFQNNGVVDDSQLPKDRFSAERLKGVDSTLKIQPAKLEDSAVYLCASRSIRPGLVGKDTQYFGPGTRLTVL.

The genes are TRBV11-3 and TRBJ2-2, with TRBD1 identical over 9 bases. The trim removed 5 bases at V and 6 bases at J, leaving 7 bases unmatched. The CDR3 runs 15 residues. The germline V gene has CDR1 SGHNT and CDR2 YENEEA. The CDR3 sequence: CASSRDRVGSGELFF. The CDR3 coding sequence is TGTGCCAGCAGCCGGGACAGGGTTGGATCCGGGGAGCTGTTTTTT.

The CDR3 sequence: CASSWNLGLNTEAFF. CDR3 coding DNA: TGCGCCAGCAGCTGGAACTTGGGCCTGAACACTGAAGCTTTCTTT. The chain recombines TRBV5-1 with TRBJ1-1; D not resolved. The CDR3 is 15 residues long. V was shortened by 3 bases and J by 0 bases, with 12 bases between the two germline ends. Germline V gene data show CDR1 as SGHRS and CDR2 as YFSETQ.

The J gene is TRBJ2-7, the V gene TRBV28; TRBD2 is a possible D gene (6 bases). The CDR3 covers 13 residues. The germline gives CDR1 MDHEN, CDR2 SYDVKM. Trimming pared 5 bases from V and 3 bases from J, leaving 11 bases between. CDR3 nucleotide sequence: TGTGCCAGCAGTGGAGGGGCCCTCTACGAGCAGTACTTC. Protein product: CASSGGALYEQYF.

The genes are TRBV6-4 and TRBJ2-1; TRBD2 matches at 8 bases. The germline gives CDR1 MRHNA, CDR2 SNTAGT. The CDR3 totals 14 residues. J was trimmed by 9 bases and V by 2 bases; bases with no gene match: 6. CDR3 sequence (DNA): TGTGCCAGCAGTGACCTTGCGGGGGGCGGTGAGCAGTTCTTC. Protein sequence: CASSDLAGGGEQFF.

V is TRBV6-1 and J is TRBJ2-1; no clear D gene. This CDR3 is built from 12 residues. The V gene's germline CDR1 is MNHNS and CDR2 SASEGT. Trimming stripped 3 bases from V and 3 bases from J, with 3 bases between. CDR3 bases: TGTGCCAGCAGTGACCACTACAATGAGCAGTTCTTC. This sequence encodes CASSDHYNEQFF.

The chain uses TRBV5-6 and TRBJ2-7, with TRBD2 identical over 9 bases. The CDR3 contains 16 residues. Germline CDR1 reads SGHDT; CDR2 reads YYEEEE. The ends lost 4 bases at V and 3 bases at J; junction bases unmatched: 11. The CDR3, as DNA: TGTGCCAGCAGCGTAGCGGGAGCGGGAATTGGCTACGAGCAGTACTTC. It is translated as CASSVAGAGIGYEQYF.

This clone has more than one count but fewer than ten. V and J are TRBV5-8 and TRBJ2-3; D gene unclear. The germline V gene encodes CDR1 SGHTS and CDR2 YDEGEE. CDR3 length equals 15 residues. Trimming cost V 0 bases and J 4 bases, with 12 bases left between them. The CDR3 DNA sequence: TGTGCCAGCAGCTTGGTTCCAGGTCCGGCAGATACGCAGTATTTT. Amino acids: CASSLVPGPADTQYF.

This clone was seen a single time. This chain links TRBV18 with TRBJ2-1, with 9 bases aligning to TRBD2. This CDR3 comprises 14 residues. The V segment lost 3 bases and the J segment 5 bases; nucleotides outside the gene matches: 2. CDR1 is KGHSH and CDR2 is LQKENI in the germline V gene. The CDR3 DNA reads as TGTGCCAGCTCACCGCTAGCGGGAAACAATGAGCAGTTCTTC. Its translation: CASSPLAGNNEQFF.